This T cell receptor (beta chain) was documented in a study of cytomegalovirus exposure and HLA in healthy donors. Study-wide context: A prior analysis found 117 million unique TCR beta sequences from 170 million or so T cells. General study results and limits: It emerged from a later analysis that several of the most significant clusters appeared to be linked to common viral pathogens. Indistinguishability led to the exclusion of some V segments, TRBV6-2 and TRBV6-3 included.

The CDR3 sequence is 16 residues long. The ends lost 2 bases at V and 2 bases at J; junction bases unmatched: 5. CDR1 and CDR2 (germline): MNHNS, SASEGT. As concerns this clone: Its antigen is undetermined.

Healthy bone marrow donors made up the donors. The PCR contained 60 Vbeta and 13 Jbeta primers. TCRdb's copy holds only in-frame clones and misses some; the assay was immunoSEQ multiplex PCR. The table includes about 160,000 clones, around 80% detected once. Material: PBMCs. The V gene is TRBV6-1, the J gene TRBJ2-5; the match to TRBD2 covers 10 bases. This receptor was identified in a man aged 50 to 59 in good health and CMV-seropositive. In DNA, the CDR3 is TGTGCCAGCAGTGAATCTAGCGGGGGCGGTCAAGAGACCCAGTACTTC. Amino acids: CASSESSGGGQETQYF.